Below are 18 T cell receptor beta chains sequenced from a single sample in a study of shared clonotypes between healthy human individuals. The assay was immunoSEQ multiplex PCR, and TCRdb's table has in-frame clones only and misses some. This table holds some 2,500,000 clones, under 95% found once. Sequencing was done on a sample of naive CD4+ T cells from PBMCs. Regarding subset: CD45RA+ positively selected. The source of these receptors is a man younger than 35 in good health. Some clones in this sample may be carry-over from other donors' samples.

This chain connects TRBV18 to TRBJ1-2; a weak D match, TRBD1 (6 bases). Germline V lookup: CDR1 KGHSH, CDR2 LQKENI. V was trimmed by 4 bases and J by 7 bases, leaving 19 bases between them. This CDR3 region has 15 residues. The chain's CDR3 is CASSRQDLQGGGYTF. CDR3 bases: TGTGCCAGCTCACGACAGGATCTGCAGGGAGGTGGCTACACCTTC.

This clone was counted a single time. The V and J genes are TRBV7-2 and TRBJ1-2; 7 bases align to TRBD1. This CDR3 comprises 17 residues. Trimming cost V 4 bases and J 0 bases; bases outside gene matches: 11. Germline V lookup: CDR1 SGHTA, CDR2 FQGNSA. For the CDR3, the DNA is TGTGCCAGCAGCTGGCCCCCGGGACAGAGAGCTAACTATGGCTACACCTTC. It translates to CASSWPPGQRANYGYTF.

Concerning this clone itself: Different DNA sequences within this sample yield the same CDR3. This chain connects TRBV7-6 to TRBJ2-5; no clear D. Germline CDR1 is SGHVS and CDR2 is FNYEAQ. Trimming took off 5 bases at V and 4 bases at J, with 8 bases between the two ends. This CDR3 is built from 12 residues. Written as DNA, the CDR3 is TGTGCCAGCAGCCTAGAAAGAGAGACCCAGTACTTC. Protein sequence: CASSLERETQYF.

The table lists this clone with a count of one. The chain carries TRBV15 and TRBJ2-6; tentative D call: TRBD2 (7 bases). The CDR3 is 17 amino acids. Germline V CDR1 and CDR2: LNHNV, YYDKDF (reference sequence). Trimming stripped 3 bases from V and 12 bases from J, with 24 bases between. CDR3 DNA sequence: TGTGCCACCAGCAGGGGGGTCAGGGGCGGGAGATCGGTCGTCCTGACTTTC. Protein sequence: CATSRGVRGGRSVVLTF.

The chain couples TRBV9 to TRBJ2-1; D is perhaps TRBD1 or TRBD2 (5 bases each). The CDR3 runs to 19 residues. V was clipped by 0 bases and J by 0 bases, with 19 bases between them. Germline V gene data show CDR1 as SGDLS and CDR2 as YYNGEE. This CDR3 reads CASSVAGDALRGSYNEQFF. The CDR3 DNA is TGTGCCAGCAGCGTAGCTGGGGACGCACTACGGGGCTCCTACAATGAGCAGTTCTTC.

The chain joins TRBV2 to TRBJ2-7; TRBD2 might be the D (5 bases). Trimming left V 11 bases short and J 7 bases short, with 21 bases between. Germline V gene lookup returns CDR1 SNHLY and CDR2 FYNNEI. The CDR3 extends over 13 amino acids. CDR3 in amino acids: CAGTGSLVGEQYF. The DNA of the CDR3 is TGTGCCGGCACGGGATCTCTCGTCGGGGAGCAGTACTTC.

This clone was detected only once. The chain combines TRBV5-5 with TRBJ1-1; no firm D call. V was trimmed by 3 bases and J by 7 bases, leaving 13 bases between them. The length of the CDR3 is 13 residues. Germline-derived CDR1 and CDR2 are SGHKS and YYEKEE (reference sequence). The CDR3 protein is CASSSVGEGEAFF. The CDR3 DNA reads as TGTGCCAGCAGCTCGGTCGGGGAGGGTGAAGCTTTCTTT.

Note on this clone: Other nucleotide sequences from this sample produce the same CDR3. V gene TRBV28 combines with J gene TRBJ2-5, with D unresolved. Germline CDR1 and CDR2: MDHEN and SYDVKM. The V end was cut by 4 bases, the J end by 1 base, with 13 bases between. The CDR3 runs 15 residues. CDR3 amino acids: CASSSPGSAQETQYF. The CDR3 nucleotides are TGTGCCAGCAGTTCACCTGGCTCGGCCCAAGAGACCCAGTACTTC.

This chain connects TRBV7-9 to TRBJ2-1, with TRBD1 matching over 8 bases. CDR1 and CDR2 from the germline V gene are SEHNR and FQNEAQ (reference sequence). The CDR3 sequence is 15 residues long. With V trimmed by 4 bases and J by 4 bases, 6 bases remained unmatched. The CDR3, as DNA: TGTGCCAGCAGCTCCGGGACAGGCCCGTACAATGAGCAGTTCTTC. Its translation is CASSSGTGPYNEQFF.

This chain links TRBV5-4 with TRBJ1-1; the D gene is possibly TRBD1 (5 bases). The V end was cut by 4 bases, the J end by 0 bases, with 13 bases between. The CDR3 extends over 15 amino acids. The germline V gene encodes CDR1 SGHNT and CDR2 YYREEE (reference sequence). The CDR3 coding sequence is TGTGCCAGCAGCCCGACAACGGACATGAACACTGAAGCTTTCTTT. Translated, it gives CASSPTTDMNTEAFF.

The chain couples TRBV2 to TRBJ2-1, with 11 bases that match TRBD2. The CDR3 is made up of 15 amino acids. Unmatched junction bases numbered 10, after V lost 6 bases and J lost 9 bases. In germline, CDR1 is SNHLY, CDR2 FYNNEI. CDR3 sequence (DNA): TGTGCCAGCAGCGACACTAGCGGGAGATCGGGTGAGCAGTTCTTC. This gives the protein CASSDTSGRSGEQFF.

The CDR3 DNA sequence: TGTGCCAGCAGCTTAGGCGGGGCCCTATTAAATGAAAAACTGTTTTTT. It codes for CASSLGGALLNEKLFF. The rearrangement uses TRBV5-5 and TRBJ1-4; tentative D call: TRBD1 (5 bases). Germline V gives CDR1 SGHKS, CDR2 YYEKEE (reference sequence). With 2 bases removed from V and 5 bases from J, the gap between germline ends came to 16 bases. This CDR3 has 16 residues.

This chain joins TRBV7-3 and TRBJ2-6, with 9 bases aligning to TRBD1. Unmatched junction bases numbered 6, after V lost 5 bases and J lost 1 base. CDR3 length: 17 amino acids. Germline loops: CDR1 SGHTA, CDR2 FQGTGA. The CDR3 is CASSPGQGRSGANVLTF. The CDR3 nucleotides are TGTGCCAGCAGCCCGGGACAGGGAAGGTCTGGGGCCAACGTCCTGACTTTC.

This clone was counted once. The chain couples TRBV15 to TRBJ1-1; unclear D gene. This CDR3 spans 15 amino acids. Germline-derived CDR1 and CDR2 are LNHNV and YYDKDF (reference sequence). Trimming shortened V by 0 bases and J by 1 base, and 9 bases separated the two germline ends. The CDR3 region is CATSREYGWNTEAFF. The CDR3 coding sequence is TGTGCCACCAGCAGAGAGTACGGATGGAACACTGAAGCTTTCTTT.

The gene calls are TRBV5-1 and TRBJ2-3, with D possibly TRBD2 on 5 matching bases. Germline CDR1 reads SGHRS; CDR2 reads YFSETQ. V was clipped by 4 bases and J by 9 bases, with 12 bases between them. The CDR3 contains 12 residues. CDR3 DNA sequence: TGCGCCAGCAGCGTTTCCGGGATGACGCAGTATTTT. This gives the protein CASSVSGMTQYF.

This chain links TRBV5-1 with TRBJ2-7; the match to TRBD2 covers 12 bases. CDR1 and CDR2 (germline): SGHRS, YFSETQ. The CDR3 length is 17 residues. V lost 4 bases and J lost 3; bases outside the gene matches: 11. CDR3 region: CASSHTGTSGLGYEQYF. The CDR3 DNA is TGCGCCAGCAGCCACACCGGGACTAGCGGGCTAGGCTACGAGCAGTACTTC. The whole variable domain, remainder taken from reference TRBV5-1 and TRBJ2-7, is KAGVTQTPRYLIKTRGQQVTLSCSPISGHRSVSWYQQTPGQGLQFLFEYFSETQRNKGNFPGRFSGRQFSNSRSEMNVSTLELGDSALYLCASSHTGTSGLGYEQYFGPGTRLTVT.

The rearrangement links TRBV5-1 to TRBJ2-5; perhaps TRBD2 as D (6 bases). Germline-derived CDR1 and CDR2 are SGHRS and YFSETQ. The length of the CDR3 is 13 residues. Trimming stripped 0 bases from V and 6 bases from J, with 9 bases between. CDR3 nucleotide sequence: TGCGCCAGCAGCTTGGGCCGGGAGCAGACCCAGTACTTC. Translating gives CASSLGREQTQYF.

V and J are TRBV18 and TRBJ2-1; D not certain. This CDR3 is 13 amino acids long. Germline CDR1 KGHSH, CDR2 LQKENI. The ends were cut back, 1 base at V and 7 bases at J, with 8 bases in the middle. The CDR3 bases are TGTGCCAGCTCACCACAGGGTATGAATGAGCAGTTCTTC. This encodes CASSPQGMNEQFF.